Listed here is a single TCR beta chain. This CDR3 region has 16 residues. Germline V gives CDR1 MNHEY, CDR2 SMNVEV (reference sequence). V shed 0 bases and J shed 0 bases, with 9 bases lying between them. This sample stems from a study of OX40 agonist ivuxolimab in advanced cancers. Sequenced by immunoSEQ multiplex PCR; TCRdb stores in-frame clones only, minus some. The table shows about 27,000 clones, with approximately 83% occurring only once. Specimen: CD4+ or CD8+ T cells sorted from blood, collected in a trial of the OX40 agonist ivuxolimab. This chain joins TRBV27 and TRBJ2-1; no reliable D call. The TCR originated in an adult with an advanced solid tumor such as melanoma, head and neck, liver or kidney cancer. The CDR3 is CASSLSYRSSYNEQFF. CDR3 nucleotides: TGTGCCAGCAGTTTATCTTACCGGAGCTCCTACAATGAGCAGTTCTTC.